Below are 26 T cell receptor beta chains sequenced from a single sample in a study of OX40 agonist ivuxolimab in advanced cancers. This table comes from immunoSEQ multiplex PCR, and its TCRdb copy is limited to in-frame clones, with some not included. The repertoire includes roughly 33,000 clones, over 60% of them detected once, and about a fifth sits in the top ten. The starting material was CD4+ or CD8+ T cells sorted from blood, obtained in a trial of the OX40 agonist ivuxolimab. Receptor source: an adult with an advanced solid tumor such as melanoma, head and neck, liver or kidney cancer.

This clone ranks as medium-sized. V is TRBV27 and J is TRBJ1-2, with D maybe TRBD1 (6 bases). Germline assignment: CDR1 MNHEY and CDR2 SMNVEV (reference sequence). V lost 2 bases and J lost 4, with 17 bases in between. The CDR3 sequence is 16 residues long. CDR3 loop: CASSLGGGLWSYGYTF. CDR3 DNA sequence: TGTGCCAGCAGTTTAGGAGGGGGGTTGTGGAGCTATGGCTACACCTTC.

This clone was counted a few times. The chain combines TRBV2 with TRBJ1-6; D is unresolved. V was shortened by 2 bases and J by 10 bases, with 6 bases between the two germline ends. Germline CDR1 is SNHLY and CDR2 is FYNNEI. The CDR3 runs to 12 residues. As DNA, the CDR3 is TGTGCCAGCAGTGAACCCCCCTCACCCCTCCACTTT. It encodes CASSEPPSPLHF.

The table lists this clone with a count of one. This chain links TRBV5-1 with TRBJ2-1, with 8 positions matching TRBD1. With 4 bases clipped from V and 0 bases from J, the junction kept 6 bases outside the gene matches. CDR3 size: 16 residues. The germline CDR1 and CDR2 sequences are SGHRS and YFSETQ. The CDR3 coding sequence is TGCGCCAGCAGCCCTTCTACAGGGGGCTCCTACAATGAGCAGTTCTTC. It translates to CASSPSTGGSYNEQFF. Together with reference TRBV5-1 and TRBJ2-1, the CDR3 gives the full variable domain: KAGVTQTPRYLIKTRGQQVTLSCSPISGHRSVSWYQQTPGQGLQFLFEYFSETQRNKGNFPGRFSGRQFSNSRSEMNVSTLELGDSALYLCASSPSTGGSYNEQFFGPGTRLTVL.

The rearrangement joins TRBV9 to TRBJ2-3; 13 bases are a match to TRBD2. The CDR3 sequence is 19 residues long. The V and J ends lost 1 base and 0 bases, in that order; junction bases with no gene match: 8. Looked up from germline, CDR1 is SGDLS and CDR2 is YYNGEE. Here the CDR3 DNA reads TGTGCCAGCAGCGTAATGCGACTAGCGGGGGGATTTAGCACAGATACGCAGTATTTT. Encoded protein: CASSVMRLAGGFSTDTQYF.

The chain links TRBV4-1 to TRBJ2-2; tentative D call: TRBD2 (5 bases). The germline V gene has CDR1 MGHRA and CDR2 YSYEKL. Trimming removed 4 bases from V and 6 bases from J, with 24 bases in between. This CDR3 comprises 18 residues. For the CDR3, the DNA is TGCGCCAGCAGCCTACCCCCCCCTGGCCGCCCGGGATCCGGGGAGCTGTTTTTT. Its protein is CASSLPPPGRPGSGELFF.

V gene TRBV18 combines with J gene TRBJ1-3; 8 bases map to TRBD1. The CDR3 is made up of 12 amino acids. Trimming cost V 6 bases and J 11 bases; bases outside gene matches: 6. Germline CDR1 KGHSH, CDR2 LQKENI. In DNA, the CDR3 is TGTGCCAGCTCCCGGGACAGGTTTCCCATATATTTT. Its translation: CASSRDRFPIYF. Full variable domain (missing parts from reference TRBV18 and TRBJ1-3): NAGVMQNPRHLVRRRGQEARLRCSPMKGHSHVYWYRQLPEEGLKFMVYLQKENIIDESGMPKERFSAEFPKEGPSILRIQQVVRGDSAAYFCASSRDRFPIYFGEGSWLTVV.

This chain's CDR3 is CASSPFRGATEAFF. The CDR3, as DNA: TGTGCCAGCTCACCGTTTCGGGGGGCCACTGAAGCTTTCTTT. The chain links TRBV18 to TRBJ1-1, with D perhaps matching TRBD1 (6 bases). There are 14 residues in the CDR3. CDR1 is KGHSH, CDR2 LQKENI, per germline. Between the trimmed V and J ends, which lost 3 bases and 4 bases, there was a span of 12 bases.

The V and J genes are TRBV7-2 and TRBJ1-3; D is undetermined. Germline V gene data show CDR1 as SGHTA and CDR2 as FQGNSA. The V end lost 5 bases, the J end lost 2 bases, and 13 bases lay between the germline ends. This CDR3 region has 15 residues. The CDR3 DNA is TGTGCCAGCAGCCCCCAGACGGGGACTGGAAACACCATATATTTT. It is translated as CASSPQTGTGNTIYF. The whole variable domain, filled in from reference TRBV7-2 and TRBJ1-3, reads GAGVSQSPSNKVTEKGKDVELRCDPISGHTALYWYRQSLGQGLEFLIYFQGNSAPDKSGLPSDRFSAERTGGSVSTLTIQRTQQEDSAVYLCASSPQTGTGNTIYFGEGSWLTVV.

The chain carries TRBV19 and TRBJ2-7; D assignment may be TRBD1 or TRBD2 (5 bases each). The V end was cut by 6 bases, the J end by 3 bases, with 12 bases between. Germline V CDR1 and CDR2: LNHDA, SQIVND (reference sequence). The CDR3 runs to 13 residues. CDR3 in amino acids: CASRVRDGYEQYF. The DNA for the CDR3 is TGTGCCAGTAGGGTCCGGGACGGCTACGAGCAGTACTTC.

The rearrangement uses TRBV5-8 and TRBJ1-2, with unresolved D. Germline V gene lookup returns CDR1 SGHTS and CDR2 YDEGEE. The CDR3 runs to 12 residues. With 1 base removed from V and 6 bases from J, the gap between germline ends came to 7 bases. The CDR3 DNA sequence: TGTGCCAGCAGCTTGACTCGGCATGGCTACACCTTC. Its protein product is CASSLTRHGYTF.

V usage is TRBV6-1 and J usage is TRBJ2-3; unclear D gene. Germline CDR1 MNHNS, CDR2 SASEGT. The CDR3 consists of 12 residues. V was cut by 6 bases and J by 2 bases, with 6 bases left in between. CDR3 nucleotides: TGTGCCAGCAGCCAGCACACAGATACGCAGTATTTT. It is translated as CASSQHTDTQYF.

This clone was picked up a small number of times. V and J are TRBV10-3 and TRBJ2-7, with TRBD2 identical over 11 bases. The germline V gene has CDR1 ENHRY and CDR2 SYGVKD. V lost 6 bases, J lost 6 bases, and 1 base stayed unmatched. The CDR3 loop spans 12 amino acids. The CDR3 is CAIRTSGGEQYF. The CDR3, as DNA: TGTGCCATCAGAACTAGCGGGGGCGAGCAGTACTTC.

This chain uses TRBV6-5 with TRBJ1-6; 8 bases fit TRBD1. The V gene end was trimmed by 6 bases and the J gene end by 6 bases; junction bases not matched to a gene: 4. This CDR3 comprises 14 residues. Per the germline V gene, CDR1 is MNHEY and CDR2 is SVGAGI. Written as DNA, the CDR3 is TGTGCCAGCAGCACAGGGGGGCGTAATTCACCCCTCCACTTT. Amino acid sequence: CASSTGGRNSPLHF.

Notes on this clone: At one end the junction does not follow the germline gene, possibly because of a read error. The CDR3 loop reads CASSSDRDRVVSAPAF. In nucleotides, the CDR3 is TGTGCCAGCAGTTCGGACCGGGACAGGGTAGTATCAGCCCCAGCATTT. The V call is TRBV6-5, the J call TRBJ1-5; 9 positions agree with TRBD1. The V gene's germline CDR1 is MNHEY and CDR2 SVGAGI. The CDR3 runs 16 residues.

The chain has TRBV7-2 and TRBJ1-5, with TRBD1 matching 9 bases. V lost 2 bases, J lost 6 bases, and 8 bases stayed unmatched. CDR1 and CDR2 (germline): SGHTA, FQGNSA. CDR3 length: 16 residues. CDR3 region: CASSLYPGQGGQPQHF. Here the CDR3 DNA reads TGTGCCAGCAGCTTATATCCGGGACAGGGAGGTCAGCCCCAGCATTTT.

In nucleotides, the CDR3 is TGTGCCAGCAGCGCGGGTAACGGGGGTGAGACCCAGTACTTC. Translated, it gives CASSAGNGGETQYF. The rearrangement joins TRBV9 to TRBJ2-5; TRBD2 might be the D (6 bases). Looked up from germline, CDR1 is SGDLS and CDR2 is YYNGEE. V lost 3 bases and J lost 5, with 14 bases in between. The CDR3 spans 14 residues.

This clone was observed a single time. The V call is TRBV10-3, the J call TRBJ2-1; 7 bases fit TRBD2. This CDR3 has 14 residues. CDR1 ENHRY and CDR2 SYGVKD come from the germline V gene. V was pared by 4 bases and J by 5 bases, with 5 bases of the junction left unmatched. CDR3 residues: CAISGPGGHNEQFF. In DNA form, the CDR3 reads TGTGCCATCAGTGGCCCGGGGGGACACAATGAGCAGTTCTTC.

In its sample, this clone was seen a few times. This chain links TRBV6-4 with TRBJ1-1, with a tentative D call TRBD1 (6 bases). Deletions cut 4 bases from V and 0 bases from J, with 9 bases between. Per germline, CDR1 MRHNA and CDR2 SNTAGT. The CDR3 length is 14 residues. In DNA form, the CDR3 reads TGTGCCAGCAGTGCCGGGGGCGTGAACACTGAAGCTTTCTTT. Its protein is CASSAGGVNTEAFF.

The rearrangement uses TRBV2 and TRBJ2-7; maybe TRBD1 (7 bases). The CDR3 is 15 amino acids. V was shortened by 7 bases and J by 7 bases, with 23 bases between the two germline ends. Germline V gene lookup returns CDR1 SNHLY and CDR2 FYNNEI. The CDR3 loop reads CASKKAGGSFLEQYV. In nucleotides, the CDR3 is TGTGCCAGCAAAAAGGCAGGGGGGTCCTTTTTGGAGCAGTACGTC.

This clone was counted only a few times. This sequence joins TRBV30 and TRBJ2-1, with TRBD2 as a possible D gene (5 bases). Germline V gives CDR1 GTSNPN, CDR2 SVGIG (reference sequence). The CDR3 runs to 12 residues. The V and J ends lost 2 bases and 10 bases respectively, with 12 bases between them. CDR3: CAWSFGKEEQFF. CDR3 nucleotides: TGTGCCTGGAGTTTCGGGAAAGAGGAGCAGTTCTTC.

For the CDR3, the DNA is TGTGCCACCAGCAGAGTCCGGGGCGCGGGACATGGCTACACCTTC. This translates into CATSRVRGAGHGYTF. The chain is built from TRBV15 and TRBJ1-2; D perhaps matches TRBD1 (5 bases). Germline V gene lookup returns CDR1 LNHNV and CDR2 YYDKDF (reference sequence). The CDR3 extends over 15 amino acids. Deletions cut 1 base from V and 6 bases from J, with 15 bases between.

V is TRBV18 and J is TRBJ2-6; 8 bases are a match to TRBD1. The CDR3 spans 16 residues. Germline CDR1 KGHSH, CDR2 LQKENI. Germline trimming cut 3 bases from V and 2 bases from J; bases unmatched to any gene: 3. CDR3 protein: CASSPTGVTGANVLTF. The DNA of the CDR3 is TGTGCCAGCTCACCGACAGGGGTGACTGGGGCCAACGTCCTGACTTTC.

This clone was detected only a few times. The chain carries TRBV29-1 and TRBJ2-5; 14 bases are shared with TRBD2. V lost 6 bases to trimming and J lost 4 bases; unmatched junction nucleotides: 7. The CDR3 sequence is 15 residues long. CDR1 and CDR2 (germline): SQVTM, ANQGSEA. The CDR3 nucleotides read TGCAGCGTGCAGACTAGCGGGGGGGCCGGAGAGACCCAGTACTTC. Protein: CSVQTSGGAGETQYF.

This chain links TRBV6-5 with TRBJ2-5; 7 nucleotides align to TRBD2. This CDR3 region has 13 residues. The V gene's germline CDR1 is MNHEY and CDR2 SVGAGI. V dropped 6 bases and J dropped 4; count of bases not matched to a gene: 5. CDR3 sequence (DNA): TGTGCCAGCAGCCCTAGCGGAACAGAGACCCAGTACTTC. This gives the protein CASSPSGTETQYF.

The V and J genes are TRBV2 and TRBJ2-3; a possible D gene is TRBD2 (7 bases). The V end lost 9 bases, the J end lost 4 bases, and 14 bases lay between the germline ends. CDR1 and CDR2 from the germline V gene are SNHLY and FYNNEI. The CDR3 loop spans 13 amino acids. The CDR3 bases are TGTGCCAGACAGGGAGGGAACTCAGATACGCAGTATTTT. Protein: CARQGGNSDTQYF.

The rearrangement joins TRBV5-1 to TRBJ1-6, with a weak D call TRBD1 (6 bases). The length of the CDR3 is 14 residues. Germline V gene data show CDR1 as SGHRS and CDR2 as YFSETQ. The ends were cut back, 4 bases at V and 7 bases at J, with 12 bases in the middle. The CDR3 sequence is CASSGGGHNSPLHF. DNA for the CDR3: TGCGCCAGCAGCGGTGGGGGACACAATTCACCCCTCCACTTT.